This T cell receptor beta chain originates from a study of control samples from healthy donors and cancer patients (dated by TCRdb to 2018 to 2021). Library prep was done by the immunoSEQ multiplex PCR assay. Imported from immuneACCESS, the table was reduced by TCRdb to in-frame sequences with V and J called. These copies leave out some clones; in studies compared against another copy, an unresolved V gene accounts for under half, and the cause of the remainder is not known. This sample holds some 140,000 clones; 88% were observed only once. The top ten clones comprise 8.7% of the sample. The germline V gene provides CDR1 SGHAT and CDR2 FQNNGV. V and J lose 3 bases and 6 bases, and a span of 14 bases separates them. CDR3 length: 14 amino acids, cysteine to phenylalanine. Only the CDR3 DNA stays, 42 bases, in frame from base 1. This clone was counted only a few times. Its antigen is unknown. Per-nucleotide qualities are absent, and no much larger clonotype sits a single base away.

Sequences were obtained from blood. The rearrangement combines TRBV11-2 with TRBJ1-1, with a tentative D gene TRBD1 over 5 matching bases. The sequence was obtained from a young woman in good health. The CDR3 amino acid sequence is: CASSFSRQGSEAFF. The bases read TGTGCCAGCAGCTTTTCCCGCCAGGGCTCTGAAGCTTTCTTT.